These T cell receptor beta chains were read from a single sample in a study of response to subunit inactivated influenza vaccine. TCRdb independently ran MiXCR on the RT-PCR reads; one entry per CDR3 protein. This table holds 650,000 to 700,000 distinct CDR3 sequences, 15% to 19% found once. The specimen was PBMCs from blood, collected about 13 days after vaccination. All receptors derive from a man aged 45-60 years who received an inactivated influenza vaccine. Both conserved end residues are part of each CDR3. Fields, in order: J gene, V gene, clone size, D gene, CDR3 protein, CDR3 DNA. A D gene is named only where the DNA matches it firmly. Clone size, where shown, is once, few, many, or a class for clones that have expanded.

J gene: TRBJ2-1; V gene: TRBV20-1; clone size: few; D gene: .; CDR3 protein: CSASEKYNEQFF; CDR3 DNA: TGCAGTGCTAGTGAGAAGTACAATGAGCAGTTCTTC
J gene: TRBJ2-5; V gene: TRBV7-2; clone size: .; D gene: TRBD2; CDR3 protein: CASSSGLAGDTEETQYF; CDR3 DNA: TGTGCCAGCAGCTCGGGACTAGCGGGGGACACAGAAGAGACCCAGTACTTC
J gene: TRBJ2-5; V gene: TRBV3-1; clone size: .; D gene: .; CDR3 protein: CATSPLFGREGNQETQYF; CDR3 DNA: TGTGCCACCAGCCCCCTATTCGGGCGAGAAGGTAATCAAGAGACCCAGTACTTC
J gene: TRBJ1-1; V gene: TRBV6-2/TRBV6-3; clone size: few; D gene: .; CDR3 protein: CATYSTLNTEAFF; CDR3 DNA: TGTGCCACCTATTCGACCCTGAACACTGAAGCTTTCTTT
J gene: TRBJ1-2; V gene: TRBV12-3/TRBV12-4; clone size: .; D gene: .; CDR3 protein: CASSLGTLYGYTF; CDR3 DNA: TGTGCCAGCAGTTTGGGGACACTTTATGGCTACACCTTC
J gene: TRBJ2-5; V gene: TRBV7-2; clone size: .; D gene: .; CDR3 protein: CASSLDTQGTQYF; CDR3 DNA: TGTGCCAGCAGCTTAGACACCCAAGGGACCCAGTACTTC
J gene: TRBJ2-1; V gene: TRBV12-3/TRBV12-4; clone size: few; D gene: .; CDR3 protein: CASSAVENEQFF; CDR3 DNA: TGTGCCAGCAGTGCCGTGGAGAATGAGCAGTTCTTC
J gene: TRBJ2-5; V gene: TRBV10-3; clone size: few; D gene: .; CDR3 protein: CAIKRTANQETQYF; CDR3 DNA: TGTGCCATCAAGAGGACCGCCAACCAAGAGACCCAGTACTTC
J gene: TRBJ2-7; V gene: TRBV7-9; clone size: .; D gene: .; CDR3 protein: CASSLFADRNEQYF; CDR3 DNA: TGTGCCAGCAGCTTATTCGCGGACAGAAACGAGCAGTACTTC
J gene: TRBJ2-7; V gene: TRBV5-5; clone size: many; D gene: TRBD1; CDR3 protein: CASSQVWDRSYEQYF; CDR3 DNA: TGTGCCAGCAGCCAAGTTTGGGACAGAAGCTACGAGCAGTACTTC
J gene: TRBJ2-7; V gene: TRBV7-9; clone size: .; D gene: TRBD2; CDR3 protein: CASSSPGLAKSYEQYF; CDR3 DNA: TGTGCCAGCAGCTCACCGGGACTAGCGAAGTCCTACGAGCAGTACTTC
J gene: TRBJ2-7; V gene: TRBV21-1; clone size: few; D gene: .; CDR3 protein: CARNRRGSYEQYF; CDR3 DNA: TGTGCCAGAAACAGGCGGGGCTCCTACGAGCAGTACTTC
J gene: TRBJ2-5; V gene: TRBV7-9; clone size: .; D gene: TRBD1; CDR3 protein: CASSAPGQRYQETQYF; CDR3 DNA: TGTGCCAGCAGCGCCCCGGGACAGCGGTACCAAGAGACCCAGTACTTC
J gene: TRBJ2-2; V gene: TRBV7-6; clone size: few; D gene: .; CDR3 protein: CASTSPGWGNTGELFF; CDR3 DNA: TGTGCCAGCACCTCCCCGGGGTGGGGGAACACCGGGGAGCTGTTTTTT
J gene: TRBJ2-7; V gene: TRBV29-1; clone size: once; D gene: TRBD1; CDR3 protein: CSAALTRSGQGRYEQYF; CDR3 DNA: TGCAGCGCCGCTCTAACCCGCTCCGGACAGGGAAGGTACGAGCAGTACTTC